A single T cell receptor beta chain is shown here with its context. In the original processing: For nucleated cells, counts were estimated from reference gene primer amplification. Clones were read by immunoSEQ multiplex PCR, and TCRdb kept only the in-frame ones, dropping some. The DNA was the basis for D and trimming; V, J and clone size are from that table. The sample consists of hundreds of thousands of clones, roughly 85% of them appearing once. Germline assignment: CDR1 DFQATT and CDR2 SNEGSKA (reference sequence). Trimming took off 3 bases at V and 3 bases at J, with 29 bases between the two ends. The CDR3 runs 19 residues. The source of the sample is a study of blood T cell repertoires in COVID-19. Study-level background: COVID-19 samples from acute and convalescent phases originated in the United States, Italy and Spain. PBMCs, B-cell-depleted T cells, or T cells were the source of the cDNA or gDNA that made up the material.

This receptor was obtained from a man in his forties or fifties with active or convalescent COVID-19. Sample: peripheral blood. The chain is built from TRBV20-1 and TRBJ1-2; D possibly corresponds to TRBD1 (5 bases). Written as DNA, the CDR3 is TGCAGTGCTAGTAGCCTCCGTGGATCGACAGACGTCTCCCACTATGGCTACACCTTC. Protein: CSASSLRGSTDVSHYGYTF.